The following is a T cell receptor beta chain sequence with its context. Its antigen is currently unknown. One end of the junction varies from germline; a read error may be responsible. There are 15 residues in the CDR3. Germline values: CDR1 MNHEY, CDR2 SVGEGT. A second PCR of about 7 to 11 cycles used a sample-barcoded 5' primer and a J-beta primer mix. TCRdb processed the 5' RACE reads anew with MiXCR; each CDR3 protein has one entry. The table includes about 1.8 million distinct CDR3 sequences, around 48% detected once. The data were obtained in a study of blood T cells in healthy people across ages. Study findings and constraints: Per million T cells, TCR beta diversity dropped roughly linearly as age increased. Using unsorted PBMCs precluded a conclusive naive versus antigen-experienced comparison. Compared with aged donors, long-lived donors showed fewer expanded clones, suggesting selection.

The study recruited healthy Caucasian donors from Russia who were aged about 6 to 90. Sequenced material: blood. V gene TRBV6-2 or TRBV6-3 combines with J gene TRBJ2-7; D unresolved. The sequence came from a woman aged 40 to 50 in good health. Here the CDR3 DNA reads TGTGCCAGCAGTCCCCTTATGGATTCCTCCTACGTGCAGTACTTC. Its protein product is CASSPLMDSSYVQYF.